This TCR beta chain was identified in a study of Ad26.COV2.S vaccination and SARS-CoV-2 variants. Looking at the study overall: Ad26.COV2.S, an intramuscular injection, was given once or twice 56 days apart. Study-wide results and caveats: Similar non-spike TCR breadth was observed in recipients of vaccine and of placebo.

The sample holds one count of this clone. Its antigen is not known. Only in-frame clones appear in the TCRdb table, and some are missing; sequencing was by immunoSEQ multiplex PCR. The table records 400,000 or so clones, roughly nine tenths of them present only once. The V end lost 1 base, the J end lost 10 bases, and 5 bases lay between the germline ends. Germline V CDR1 and CDR2: LGHDT, YNNKEL (reference sequence). The CDR3 totals 12 residues. The treatment: some 19 received Ad26.COV2.S at low or high dose, single or two shots; several received placebo; per-sample allocation not given. Samples analyzed were those drawn on day 63 after the first vaccine or placebo injection. Boston provided a donor who was an adult aged 18-55 years. An Ad26 vector expressing Wuhan-strain SARS-CoV-2 spike constituted the vaccine.

The sequenced sample was peripheral blood, obtained in a trial of Ad26.COV2.S vaccine versus placebo. The chain couples TRBV3-1 (or the pseudogene TRBV3-2) to TRBJ1-6; D remains ambiguous. The clonotype comes from a person aged 18 to 65 who received the Ad26.COV2.S COVID-19 vaccine or a placebo. The CDR3 nucleotides read TGTGCCAGCAGCCAAGGTTTATCACCCCTCCACTTT. This codes for CASSQGLSPLHF.